Below, one TCR beta chain is given with its context. This sample is part of a study of blood T cell repertoires in COVID-19. Sequenced by immunoSEQ multiplex PCR; TCRdb stores in-frame clones only, minus some. Among roughly 310,000 clones listed, 85% to 90% were seen once. The germline V gene has CDR1 SGHKS and CDR2 YYEKEE (reference sequence). V gave up 4 bases and J gave up 3 bases, with 7 bases separating them. This CDR3 contains 12 residues. The chain links TRBV5-5 to TRBJ1-2; D unresolved. The receptor comes from a woman aged 25 to 45 with COVID-19, enrolled during active disease. Sequenced sample: peripheral blood. The CDR3 coding sequence is TGTGCCAGCAGCCCCGGGGACTATGGCTACACCTTC. Its protein product is CASSPGDYGYTF.